The clone carrying this T cell receptor (beta chain) has more than one count but fewer than ten. Germline assignment: CDR1 MNHEY and CDR2 SMNVEV (reference sequence). V trimming: 6 bases; J trimming: 4 bases; junction bases outside the gene matches: 6. The CDR3 spans 14 residues. The data were obtained in a study of blood T cell repertoires in COVID-19. At the level of the study: Specimens from acute and convalescent COVID-19 originated in the United States, Italy and Spain.

In the study's own analysis: Reference gene primer amplification gave nucleated cell count estimates. The method was immunoSEQ multiplex PCR; TCRdb's version includes in-frame clones alone and lacks a portion of them. The V and J calls and clone size are taken from that table; D and trimming were inferred from the DNA. The table has roughly 59,000 clones, more than 60% seen once. The source of this sequence is a human donor in a cohort sampled during active COVID-19. The V and J genes are TRBV27 and TRBJ1-1, with TRBD1 matching over 9 bases. Material: peripheral blood. CDR3 residues: CASRGTGLLTEAFF. DNA of the CDR3: TGTGCCAGCAGGGGGACAGGGCTTCTCACTGAAGCTTTCTTT.